Sequencing of this T cell receptor beta chain was carried out in a study of T cell changes during pregnancy in multiple sclerosis. Method: immunoSEQ multiplex PCR; TCRdb's copy keeps in-frame clones and lacks some. The sample contains approximately 50,000 clones, 92% of which appear only once. V lost 5 bases to trimming and J lost 2 bases; unmatched junction nucleotides: 5. The length of the CDR3 is 14 residues. Germline assignment: CDR1 SQVTM and CDR2 ANQGSEA. The sequence was obtained from a female donor with multiple sclerosis, enrolled in a pregnancy study. Sequenced here: CD4+ T cells from peripheral blood mononuclear cells, sampled after pregnancy. The V gene is TRBV29-1, the J gene TRBJ2-5; TRBD2 matches at 10 bases. The CDR3 region has the DNA TGCAGCGTTAGCGGGAGGGGCTATCAAGAGACCCAGTACTTC. Its translation is CSVSGRGYQETQYF.